Each of the 32 T cell receptor beta chains below was sequenced from the same sample in a study of CD8 T cells in Susac syndrome. Roughly 0.45 to 1 ug RNA was reverse transcribed with random hexamers. TCRdb used MiXCR to reprocess the immunoSEQ multiplex PCR reads, holding one entry per CDR3 protein. There are about 300,000 distinct CDR3 sequences in the sample; roughly 85% occur only once, and approximately 0.2% lies in the top ten. Sequenced material: CD8+ T cells from PBMCs. The source is a human donor with multiple sclerosis.

Written as DNA, the CDR3 is TGTGCCAGCAGTTTATTCGGGCACGGGGGAGGGTTATCTGACGAGCAGTACTTC. This sequence encodes CASSLFGHGGGLSDEQYF. J is TRBJ2-7 and V is TRBV27; 7 positions match TRBD2. The CDR3 is made up of 18 amino acids. After removal of 1 base from V and 5 bases from J, the junction contained 17 bases not matched to a gene. Germline CDR1 reads MNHEY; CDR2 reads SMNVEV (reference sequence).

The chain couples TRBV27 to TRBJ2-7; maybe TRBD1 (5 bases). V was trimmed by 6 bases and J by 3 bases, leaving 18 bases between them. The germline CDR1 and CDR2 sequences are MNHEY and SMNVEV (reference sequence). The CDR3 covers 15 residues. Here the CDR3 reads CASRAAQDIFYEQYF. CDR3 nucleotide sequence: TGTGCCAGCAGAGCCGCCCAGGACATATTCTACGAGCAGTACTTC.

V gene TRBV9 combines with J gene TRBJ2-1; 8 bases match TRBD1. The CDR3 sequence is 15 residues long. Per germline, CDR1 SGDLS and CDR2 YYNGEE. J gave up 9 bases and V 0 bases, and 8 bases lay outside the gene matches. The CDR3 loop reads CASSVVTGEGGEQFF. The DNA for the CDR3 is TGTGCCAGCAGCGTAGTGACAGGGGAAGGGGGTGAGCAGTTCTTC. Based on the CDR3 plus reference TRBV9 and TRBJ2-1, the full variable domain is DSGVTQTPKHLITATGQRVTLRCSPRSGDLSVYWYQQSLDQGLQFLIQYYNGEERAKGNILERFSAQQFPDLHSELNLSSLELGDSALYFCASSVVTGEGGEQFFGPGTRLTVL.

The chain carries TRBV30 and TRBJ2-1, with TRBD2 matching 8 bases. Trimming at V came to 2 bases and at J to 7 bases, leaving 4 bases not matched to a gene. Germline V gene lookup returns CDR1 GTSNPN and CDR2 SVGIG (reference sequence). The CDR3 contains 13 residues. The CDR3 protein is CAWSRLAWNEQFF. The DNA of the CDR3 is TGTGCCTGGAGTCGACTAGCGTGGAATGAGCAGTTCTTC.

The chain combines TRBV6-6 with TRBJ1-5, with no clear D. The CDR3 has 14 amino acids. The V gene lost 4 bases and the J gene lost 2 bases, with 9 bases spanning the gap. The germline CDR1 and CDR2 sequences are MNHNY and SVGAGI (reference sequence). DNA for the CDR3: TGTGCCAGCAGTTTAAGGGAGGGCAATCAGCCCCAGCATTTT. Translation gives CASSLREGNQPQHF.

Only one count was recorded for this clonotype. The J gene is TRBJ2-4, the V gene TRBV30, with D perhaps TRBD1 or TRBD2 (6 bases each). This CDR3 spans 14 amino acids. Per the germline V gene, CDR1 is GTSNPN and CDR2 is SVGIG (reference sequence). V lost 3 bases to trimming and J lost 13 bases, with 22 bases between them. CDR3 DNA: TGTGCCTGGAGCGGGATGGGGGGCGGGACAAAACAGTACTTC. Its translation: CAWSGMGGGTKQYF.

This chain links TRBV30 with TRBJ2-3; 8 bases are shared with TRBD1. The V segment lost 4 bases and the J segment 2 bases; nucleotides outside the gene matches: 11. Germline loops: CDR1 GTSNPN, CDR2 SVGIG (reference sequence). The CDR3 contains 16 residues. The CDR3 nucleotides are TGTGCCTGGACCTCCCGGGACAGGATATACACAGATACGCAGTATTTT. The encoded protein is CAWTSRDRIYTDTQYF.

This clonotype was seen a few times. This chain connects TRBV7-3 to TRBJ2-7; D remains unclear. The CDR3 loop spans 17 amino acids. V lost 5 bases, J lost 0 bases, and 20 bases lay in between. From germline, CDR1 is SGHTA and CDR2 FQGTGA. The CDR3: CASSQSTGGISSYEQYF. In DNA form, the CDR3 reads TGTGCCAGCAGCCAGAGCACCGGCGGCATTAGCTCCTACGAGCAGTACTTC.

The gene calls are TRBV6-5 and TRBJ2-1, with 8 bases lining up with TRBD2. The CDR3 extends over 16 amino acids. Germline lookup yields CDR1 MNHEY and CDR2 SVGAGI. V lost 2 bases to trimming and J lost 5 bases; unmatched junction nucleotides: 8. CDR3 sequence (DNA): TGTGCCAGCAGTTACCTCGCGGGCGGGAGGCACAATGAGCAGTTCTTC. This codes for CASSYLAGGRHNEQFF.

As for this clonotype: The junction shows a germline mismatch at one end, possibly a read error. The rearrangement links TRBV12-3 or TRBV12-4 to TRBJ2-3, with 9 bases that match TRBD2. This CDR3 comprises 14 residues. CDR3 sequence (DNA): TGTGCCAGCAGCTGGACTAGCGTCACAGATACGCGGTATTTT. The encoded protein is CASSWTSVTDTRYF.

This clonotype has a single count. This chain links TRBV7-9 with TRBJ2-1; 7 nucleotides align to TRBD2. Unmatched junction bases numbered 9, after V lost 7 bases and J lost 9 bases. CDR1 is SEHNR and CDR2 is FQNEAQ in the germline V gene (reference sequence). The CDR3 is 13 residues long. The CDR3 DNA is TGTGCCAGCACCGAGGGGAGGGGAGGTGAGCAGTTCTTC. This codes for CASTEGRGGEQFF.

The V and J genes are TRBV14 and TRBJ2-1; TRBD2 might be the D (5 bases). Trimming left V 4 bases short and J 0 bases short, with 10 bases between. The CDR3 runs 15 residues. Germline values: CDR1 SGHDN, CDR2 FVKESK. In nucleotides, the CDR3 is TGTGCCAGCAGCCCCCTGAGCGGCTCCTACAATGAGCAGTTCTTC. As protein: CASSPLSGSYNEQFF.

The J gene is TRBJ1-2, the V gene TRBV28; maybe TRBD1 (6 bases). The V gene lost 8 bases and the J gene lost 7 bases, with 17 bases spanning the gap. The CDR3 consists of 13 residues. CDR1 and CDR2 (germline): MDHEN, SYDVKM. Here the CDR3 reads CASRSGGVVGYTF. CDR3 in DNA: TGTGCCAGCCGAAGTGGGGGCGTGGTTGGCTACACCTTC.

The chain has TRBV20-1 and TRBJ1-1; possible D gene TRBD1, 5 bases. V shed 1 base and J shed 7 bases, with 22 bases lying between them. Per germline, CDR1 DFQATT and CDR2 SNEGSKA (reference sequence). The CDR3 totals 16 residues. The CDR3: CSARGGDPDPKGEAFF. The DNA of the CDR3 is TGCAGTGCTAGAGGAGGGGATCCCGACCCCAAGGGTGAAGCTTTCTTT.

This rearrangement joins TRBV27 to TRBJ1-1; 7 bases line up with TRBD1. CDR1 is MNHEY, CDR2 SMNVEV, per germline (reference sequence). The trim removed 2 bases at V and 4 bases at J, leaving 7 bases unmatched. The CDR3 has 15 residues. CDR3 in amino acids: CASSLAMAGGTEAFF. The CDR3 bases are TGTGCCAGCAGTTTAGCAATGGCAGGGGGCACTGAAGCTTTCTTT.

The DNA of the CDR3 is TGTGCCAGCAGTTCCCTTCCGGGACAGCACAGCGATACGCAGTATTTT. It translates to CASSSLPGQHSDTQYF. This rearrangement joins TRBV28 to TRBJ2-3; 7 bases line up with TRBD1. CDR3 length equals 16 residues. CDR1 is MDHEN and CDR2 is SYDVKM in the germline V gene. Trimming at V came to 4 bases and at J to 6 bases, leaving 13 bases not matched to a gene.

The chain uses TRBV7-6 and TRBJ1-4; 8 bases align to TRBD1. V lost 6 bases to trimming and J lost 7 bases; unmatched junction nucleotides: 7. The CDR3 contains 14 residues. The germline V gene encodes CDR1 SGHVS and CDR2 FNYEAQ. This CDR3 is CASSQGANSEKLFF. The CDR3 DNA follows: TGTGCCAGCAGTCAGGGGGCCAATAGTGAAAAACTGTTTTTT. Full variable domain (rest looked up from reference TRBV7-6 and TRBJ1-4): GAGVSQSPRYKVTKRGQDVALRCDPISGHVSLYWYRQALGQGPEFLTYFNYEAQQDKSGLPNDRFSAERPEGSISTLTIQRTEQRDSAMYRCASSQGANSEKLFFGSGTQLSVL.

The rearrangement uses TRBV30 and TRBJ2-7; 9 bases align to TRBD1. This CDR3 comprises 17 residues. CDR1 and CDR2 (germline): GTSNPN, SVGIG (reference sequence). After removal of 0 bases from V and 3 bases from J, the junction contained 12 bases not matched to a gene. As DNA, the CDR3 is TGTGCCTGGAGTGTACTGGGACAGGGCGCCGATCGCTACGAGCAGTACTTC. As protein: CAWSVLGQGADRYEQYF. The complete variable domain, with remaining parts taken from reference TRBV30 and TRBJ2-7, reads SQTIHQWPATLVQPVGSPLSLECTVEGTSNPNLYWYRQAAGRGLQLLFYSVGIGQISSEVPQNLSASRPQDRQFILSSKKLLLSDSGFYLCAWSVLGQGADRYEQYFGPGTRLTVT.

The chain employs TRBV6-2 or TRBV6-3 and TRBJ2-7; maybe TRBD1 (5 bases). CDR1 is MNHEY and CDR2 is SVGEGT in the germline V gene. V shed 2 bases and J shed 2 bases, with 10 bases lying between them. The CDR3 spans 14 residues. DNA for the CDR3: TGTGCCAGCAGTTACCCGCGACAGACCTACGAGCAGTACTTC. Amino acids: CASSYPRQTYEQYF.

This clonotype was seen more than once but under ten times. The rearrangement links TRBV7-2 to TRBJ2-7; D is undetermined. Germline V lookup: CDR1 SGHTA, CDR2 FQGNSA. The CDR3 consists of 17 residues. The V and J ends lost 3 bases and 3 bases respectively, with 21 bases between them. The CDR3 loop is CASSFSLKRTGVYEQYF. CDR3 DNA: TGTGCCAGCAGCTTTTCCCTGAAGCGTACTGGGGTCTACGAGCAGTACTTC.

This chain connects TRBV6-6 to TRBJ2-7; D is unresolved. Germline V gene lookup returns CDR1 MNHNY and CDR2 SVGAGI (reference sequence). This CDR3 spans 13 amino acids. The germline V and J ends were trimmed by 6 bases and 2 bases, with 11 bases remaining between them. CDR3 amino acids: CASRDGVAYEQYF. CDR3 bases: TGTGCCAGCAGAGACGGTGTTGCCTACGAGCAGTACTTC.

This sequence joins TRBV27 and TRBJ2-1, with TRBD2 matching 13 bases. The V gene's germline CDR1 is MNHEY and CDR2 SMNVEV (reference sequence). CDR3 length: 18 residues. The V segment lost 3 bases and the J segment 6 bases; nucleotides outside the gene matches: 11. The DNA for the CDR3 is TGTGCCAGCAGTTTTTGGACTAGCGGGAGATCCCCAGTCAATGAGCAGTTCTTC. Its translation: CASSFWTSGRSPVNEQFF.

This clonotype has just a few counts. The V gene is TRBV25-1, the J gene TRBJ2-7, with a possible D match to TRBD1 (6 bases). Germline-derived CDR1 and CDR2 are MGHDK and SYGVNS. Trimming stripped 3 bases from V and 2 bases from J, with 11 bases between. The CDR3 has 14 residues. DNA for the CDR3: TGTGCCAGCAGTGACCGAGGGGGTCCCTACGAGCAGTACTTC. Protein sequence: CASSDRGGPYEQYF.

V and J are TRBV9 and TRBJ1-5, with D possibly TRBD1 on 5 matching bases. The V gene's germline CDR1 is SGDLS and CDR2 YYNGEE. The V end was cut by 3 bases, the J end by 9 bases, with 19 bases between. This CDR3 spans 15 amino acids. CDR3 residues: CASSAGSGLDGPQHF. The CDR3 DNA is TGTGCCAGCAGCGCCGGCTCGGGGCTCGATGGGCCCCAGCATTTT. The full variable domain, with the rest looked up from reference TRBV9 and TRBJ1-5, is DSGVTQTPKHLITATGQRVTLRCSPRSGDLSVYWYQQSLDQGLQFLIQYYNGEERAKGNILERFSAQQFPDLHSELNLSSLELGDSALYFCASSAGSGLDGPQHFGDGTRLSIL.

In regard to this clonotype: At one boundary the junction diverges from the germline segment, which might be a read error. V usage is TRBV7-2 and J usage is TRBJ1-1; the D is unclear. The CDR3 contains 14 residues. CDR1 is SGHTA and CDR2 is FQGNSA in the germline V gene. The CDR3 is CASSLGGGHTEVFF. The CDR3 nucleotides are TGTGCCAGCAGCTTAGGGGGAGGGCACACTGAAGTTTTCTTT.

This chain uses TRBV13 with TRBJ2-2; TRBD1 matches 7 bases. The CDR3 is 17 residues long. From germline, CDR1 is PRHDT and CDR2 FYEKMQ (reference sequence). J was trimmed by 1 base and V by 1 base; bases with no gene match: 6. This CDR3 is CASSLEQGSMNTGELFF. In DNA form, the CDR3 reads TGTGCCAGCAGCTTAGAACAGGGGAGTATGAACACCGGGGAGCTGTTTTTT.

The V and J genes are TRBV29-1 and TRBJ2-7, with D possibly being TRBD1 (6 bases). This CDR3 comprises 14 residues. Deletions cut 2 bases from V and 2 bases from J, with 13 bases between. CDR1 and CDR2 (germline): SQVTM, ANQGSEA. Here the CDR3 reads CSVESPDSAYEQYF. The CDR3 nucleotides read TGCAGCGTTGAAAGCCCGGACAGCGCCTACGAGCAGTACTTC.

The chain recombines TRBV7-2 with TRBJ1-2; 8 nucleotides match TRBD1. CDR3 length: 15 residues. Germline V lookup: CDR1 SGHTA, CDR2 FQGNSA. V was pared by 0 bases and J by 5 bases, with 5 bases of the junction left unmatched. The CDR3 DNA sequence: TGTGCCAGCAGCTTAGCGCCCTACAGGGGGTATGGCTACACCTTC. Encoded protein: CASSLAPYRGYGYTF.

V and J are TRBV4-2 and TRBJ2-7; 10 bases agree with TRBD2. This CDR3 comprises 17 residues. CDR1 and CDR2 from the germline V gene are LGHNA and YNFKEQ. V was clipped by 0 bases and J by 2 bases; unmatched bases: 7. CDR3 sequence (DNA): TGTGCCAGCAGCCAAGAGGAAACTAGCGGGGCCCCCTACGAGCAGTACTTC. It is translated as CASSQEETSGAPYEQYF.

This chain connects TRBV19 to TRBJ2-1; 9 bases fit TRBD2. Germline CDR1 reads LNHDA; CDR2 reads SQIVND (reference sequence). The CDR3 extends over 16 amino acids. The V and J ends lost 6 bases and 7 bases, in that order; junction bases with no gene match: 13. CDR3 nucleotide sequence: TGTGCCAGTAGGGGCCCCCGGAGCGGGAGGCCGAATGAGCAGTTCTTC. This gives the protein CASRGPRSGRPNEQFF.

This clonotype was observed a single time. This chain joins TRBV27 and TRBJ2-5; D is perhaps TRBD1 or TRBD2 (5 bases each). Per the germline V gene, CDR1 is MNHEY and CDR2 is SMNVEV (reference sequence). The CDR3 consists of 16 residues. Deletions cut 3 bases from V and 1 base from J, with 15 bases between. The CDR3 sequence: CASSFLGPAAQETQYF. As DNA, the CDR3 is TGTGCCAGCAGTTTTTTGGGACCGGCAGCCCAAGAGACCCAGTACTTC.

The chain uses TRBV15 and TRBJ2-2; TRBD1 agrees at 10 bases. Trimming at V came to 1 base and at J to 3 bases, leaving 8 bases not matched to a gene. This CDR3 comprises 18 residues. Germline values: CDR1 LNHNV, CDR2 YYDKDF (reference sequence). The CDR3 protein is CATSRGPLDRGDTGELFF. The DNA of the CDR3 is TGTGCCACCAGCAGAGGCCCGCTGGACAGGGGGGACACCGGGGAGCTGTTTTTT.